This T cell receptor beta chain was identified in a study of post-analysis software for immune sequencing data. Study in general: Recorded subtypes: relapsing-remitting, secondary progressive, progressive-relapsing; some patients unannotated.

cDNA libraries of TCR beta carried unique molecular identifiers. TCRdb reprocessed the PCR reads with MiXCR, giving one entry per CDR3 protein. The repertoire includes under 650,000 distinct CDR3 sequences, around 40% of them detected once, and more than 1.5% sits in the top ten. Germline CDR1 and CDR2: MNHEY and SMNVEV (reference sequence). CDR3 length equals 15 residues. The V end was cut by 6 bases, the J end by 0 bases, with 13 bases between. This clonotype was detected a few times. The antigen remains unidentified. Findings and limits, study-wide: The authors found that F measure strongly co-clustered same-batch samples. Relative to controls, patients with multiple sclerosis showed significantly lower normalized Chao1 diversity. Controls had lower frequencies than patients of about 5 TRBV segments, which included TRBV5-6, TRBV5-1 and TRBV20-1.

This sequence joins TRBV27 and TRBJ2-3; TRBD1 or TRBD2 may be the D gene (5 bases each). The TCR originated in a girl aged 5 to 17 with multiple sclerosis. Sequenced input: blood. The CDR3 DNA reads TGTGCCAGCAGGCCCGGGACGTCTAGCACAGATACGCAGTATTTT. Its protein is CASRPGTSSTDTQYF.